A single sample gave rise to the 3 T cell receptor beta chains below, sequenced in a study of post-analysis software for immune sequencing data. Findings and caveats of the study: Controls had lower frequencies than patients of about 5 TRBV segments, which included TRBV5-6, TRBV5-1 and TRBV20-1.

The TCR beta cDNA libraries carried unique molecular identifiers. Using its own MiXCR run on the PCR reads, TCRdb lists one record per CDR3 protein. The sample holds roughly 400,000 distinct CDR3 sequences; approximately 38% are singletons and the top ten take around 8%. No antigen has been assigned to these receptors. The sample was blood. These receptors were collected from a girl aged 2 to 9 with multiple sclerosis.

CDR3 amino acids: CASSFGRGLSENIQYF. Written as DNA, the CDR3 is TGTGCCAGCAGTTTTGGGCGGGGCCTGTCCGAAAACATTCAGTACTTC. The genes are TRBV12-3 or TRBV12-4 and TRBJ2-4; a possible D gene is TRBD2 (6 bases). The CDR3 totals 16 residues. V was cut by 3 bases and J by 5 bases, with 17 bases left in between.

The V gene is TRBV11-2, the J gene TRBJ2-3; either TRBD1 or TRBD2 may fit D (6 bases each). This CDR3 is built from 12 residues. V dropped 5 bases and J dropped 9 bases, with 12 bases sitting between them. Germline CDR1 SGHAT, CDR2 FQNNGV. The CDR3: CASSTGARTQYF. In DNA form, the CDR3 reads TGTGCCAGCAGCACGGGGGCTAGGACGCAGTATTTT.

J is TRBJ1-2 and V is TRBV28; 9 bases map to TRBD1. The length of the CDR3 is 15 residues. Germline CDR1 is MDHEN and CDR2 is SYDVKM. Unmatched junction bases numbered 12, after V lost 8 bases and J lost 5 bases. The CDR3 here is CASPGGTGIFYGYTF. CDR3 sequence (DNA): TGTGCCAGCCCGGGCGGGACAGGGATTTTTTATGGCTACACCTTC.